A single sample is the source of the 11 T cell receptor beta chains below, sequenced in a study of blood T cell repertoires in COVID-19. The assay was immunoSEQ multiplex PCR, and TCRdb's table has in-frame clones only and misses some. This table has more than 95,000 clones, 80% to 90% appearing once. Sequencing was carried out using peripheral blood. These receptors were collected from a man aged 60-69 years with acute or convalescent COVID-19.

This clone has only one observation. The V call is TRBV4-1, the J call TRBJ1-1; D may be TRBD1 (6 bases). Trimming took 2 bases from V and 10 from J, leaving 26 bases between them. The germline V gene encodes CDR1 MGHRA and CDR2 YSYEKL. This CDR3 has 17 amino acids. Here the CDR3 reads CASSQPGQANYPSGAFF. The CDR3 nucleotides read TGCGCCAGCAGCCAACCGGGACAAGCTAACTACCCGAGTGGAGCTTTCTTT.

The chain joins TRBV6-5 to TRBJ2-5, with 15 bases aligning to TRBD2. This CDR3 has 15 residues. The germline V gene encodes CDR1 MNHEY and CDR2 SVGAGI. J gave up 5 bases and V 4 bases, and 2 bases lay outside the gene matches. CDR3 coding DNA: TGTGCCAGCAGTTCTGGACTAGCGGGGGGGGAGACCCAGTACTTC. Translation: CASSSGLAGGETQYF.

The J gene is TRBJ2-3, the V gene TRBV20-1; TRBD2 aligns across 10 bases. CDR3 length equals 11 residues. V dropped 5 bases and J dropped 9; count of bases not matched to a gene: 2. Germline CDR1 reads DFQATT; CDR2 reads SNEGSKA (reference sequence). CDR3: CSAWTSGTQYF. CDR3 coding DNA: TGCAGTGCTTGGACTAGCGGAACGCAGTATTTT.

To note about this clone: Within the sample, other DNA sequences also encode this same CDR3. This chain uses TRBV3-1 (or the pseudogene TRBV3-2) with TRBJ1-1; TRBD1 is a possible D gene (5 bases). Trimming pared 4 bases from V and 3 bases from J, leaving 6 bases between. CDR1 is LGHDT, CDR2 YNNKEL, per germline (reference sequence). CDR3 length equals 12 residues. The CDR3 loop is CASSPRDTEAFF. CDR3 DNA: TGTGCCAGCAGCCCCAGGGACACTGAAGCTTTCTTT.

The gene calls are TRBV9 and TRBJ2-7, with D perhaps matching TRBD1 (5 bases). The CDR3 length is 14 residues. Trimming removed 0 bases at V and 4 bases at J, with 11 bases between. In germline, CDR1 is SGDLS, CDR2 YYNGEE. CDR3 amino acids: CASSVDVGPYEQYF. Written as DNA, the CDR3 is TGTGCCAGCAGCGTAGACGTGGGGCCTTACGAGCAGTACTTC. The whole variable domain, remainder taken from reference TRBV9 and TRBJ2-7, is DSGVTQTPKHLITATGQRVTLRCSPRSGDLSVYWYQQSLDQGLQFLIQYYNGEERAKGNILERFSAQQFPDLHSELNLSSLELGDSALYFCASSVDVGPYEQYFGPGTRLTVT.

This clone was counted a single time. CDR3 coding DNA: TGTGCCAGCAGCTTAATGGGACAGGGGGCGAACACCGGGGAGCTGTTTTTT. It specifies CASSLMGQGANTGELFF. V gene TRBV7-3 combines with J gene TRBJ2-2; 11 bases are shared with TRBD1. This CDR3 is built from 17 residues. Germline values: CDR1 SGHTA, CDR2 FQGTGA. The trim removed 1 base at V and 0 bases at J, leaving 1 base unmatched.

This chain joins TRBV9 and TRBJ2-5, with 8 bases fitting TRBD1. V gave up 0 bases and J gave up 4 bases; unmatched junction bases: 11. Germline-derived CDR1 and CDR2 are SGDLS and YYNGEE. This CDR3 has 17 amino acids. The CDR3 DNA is TGTGCCAGCAGCGTAGGGGGTAACAGGGGGTGGGGAGAGACCCAGTACTTC. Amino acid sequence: CASSVGGNRGWGETQYF.

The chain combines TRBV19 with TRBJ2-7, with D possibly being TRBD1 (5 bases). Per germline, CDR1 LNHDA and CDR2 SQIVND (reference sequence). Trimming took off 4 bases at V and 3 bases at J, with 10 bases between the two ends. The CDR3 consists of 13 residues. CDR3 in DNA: TGTGCCAGTAGTAGCGACACAGGCTACGAGCAGTACTTC. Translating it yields CASSSDTGYEQYF.

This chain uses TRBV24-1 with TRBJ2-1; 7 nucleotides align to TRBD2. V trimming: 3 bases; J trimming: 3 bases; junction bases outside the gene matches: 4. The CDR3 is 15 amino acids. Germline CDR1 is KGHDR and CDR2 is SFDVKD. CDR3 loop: CATSDPRTSYNEQFF. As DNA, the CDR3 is TGTGCCACCAGTGATCCTCGGACTAGCTACAATGAGCAGTTCTTC.

This CDR3 reads CASASGTGTIEAFF. The CDR3 DNA reads TGTGCTAGTGCCTCCGGGACAGGGACTATTGAAGCTTTCTTT. The chain uses TRBV12-5 and TRBJ1-1; 9 nucleotides agree with TRBD1. CDR1 is LGHNT, CDR2 FRNRAP, per germline. CDR3 length: 14 amino acids. V was pared by 7 bases and J by 7 bases, with 10 bases of the junction left unmatched.

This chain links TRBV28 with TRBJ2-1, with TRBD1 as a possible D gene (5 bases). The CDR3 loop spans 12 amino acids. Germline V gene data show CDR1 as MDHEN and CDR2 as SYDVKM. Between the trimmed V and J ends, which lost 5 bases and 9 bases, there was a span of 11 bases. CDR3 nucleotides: TGTGCCAGCAGTGAACAGGTTCCTGAGCAGTTCTTC. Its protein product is CASSEQVPEQFF.